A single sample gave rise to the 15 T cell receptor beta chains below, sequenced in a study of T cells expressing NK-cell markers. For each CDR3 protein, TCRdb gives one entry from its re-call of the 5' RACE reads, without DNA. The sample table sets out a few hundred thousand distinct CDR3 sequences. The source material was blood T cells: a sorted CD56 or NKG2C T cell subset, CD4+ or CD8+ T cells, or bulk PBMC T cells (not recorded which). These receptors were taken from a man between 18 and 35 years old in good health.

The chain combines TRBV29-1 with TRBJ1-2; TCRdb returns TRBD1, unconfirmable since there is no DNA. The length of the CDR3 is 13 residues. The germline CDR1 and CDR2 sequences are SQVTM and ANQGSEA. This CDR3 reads CSVEPDRGYGYTF.

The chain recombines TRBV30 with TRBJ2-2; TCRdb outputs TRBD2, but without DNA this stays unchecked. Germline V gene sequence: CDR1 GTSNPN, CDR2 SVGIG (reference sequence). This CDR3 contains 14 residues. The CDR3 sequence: CAWSALADAGELFF.

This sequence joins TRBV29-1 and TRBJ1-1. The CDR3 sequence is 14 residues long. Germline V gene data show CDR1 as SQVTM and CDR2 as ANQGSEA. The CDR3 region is CSGTDLVVSTEAFF.

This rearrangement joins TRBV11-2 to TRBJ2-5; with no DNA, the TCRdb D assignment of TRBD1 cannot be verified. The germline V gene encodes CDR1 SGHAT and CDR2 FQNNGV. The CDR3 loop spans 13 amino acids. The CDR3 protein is CASNRGFKETQYF.

The CDR3 protein is CASSFWDRAEETQYF. The V gene is TRBV5-6, the J gene TRBJ2-5; TCRdb calls TRBD1, which cannot be checked without DNA. Germline assignment: CDR1 SGHDT and CDR2 YYEEEE. There are 15 residues in the CDR3.

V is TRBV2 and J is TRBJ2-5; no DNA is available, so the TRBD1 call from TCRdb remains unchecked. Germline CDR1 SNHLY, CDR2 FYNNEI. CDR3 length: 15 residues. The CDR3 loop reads CASSAGTGYQETQYF. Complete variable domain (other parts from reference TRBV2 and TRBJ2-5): EPEVTQTPSHQVTQMGQEVILRCVPISNHLYFYWYRQILGQKVEFLVSFYNNEISEKSEIFDDQFSVERPDGSNFTLKIRSTKLEDSAMYFCASSAGTGYQETQYFGPGTRLLVL.

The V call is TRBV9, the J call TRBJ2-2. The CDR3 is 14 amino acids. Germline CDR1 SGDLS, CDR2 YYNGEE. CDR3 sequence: CASSVAVKTGELFF.

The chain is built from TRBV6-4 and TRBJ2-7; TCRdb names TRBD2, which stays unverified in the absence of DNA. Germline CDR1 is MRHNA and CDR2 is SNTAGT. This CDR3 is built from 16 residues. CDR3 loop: CASSEGEAGPLYEQYF.

CDR3 in amino acids: CASRELASNEQFF. The V gene is TRBV6-2 or TRBV6-3, the J gene TRBJ2-1; TCRdb proposes TRBD2, but this gene call is untestable without DNA. CDR3 length equals 13 residues. Germline V gene data show CDR1 as MNHEY and CDR2 as SVGEGT.

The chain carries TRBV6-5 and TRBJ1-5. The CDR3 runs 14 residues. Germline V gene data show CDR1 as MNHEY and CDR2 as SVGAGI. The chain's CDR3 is CASSTSSANQPQHF.

CDR3 region: CASSLREGQPQHF. This sequence joins TRBV27 and TRBJ1-5. The CDR3 length is 13 residues. Germline V CDR1 and CDR2: MNHEY, SMNVEV (reference sequence).

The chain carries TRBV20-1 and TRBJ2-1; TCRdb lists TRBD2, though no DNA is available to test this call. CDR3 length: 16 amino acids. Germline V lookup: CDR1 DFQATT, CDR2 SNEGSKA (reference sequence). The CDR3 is CSALTLAGVSYNEQFF.

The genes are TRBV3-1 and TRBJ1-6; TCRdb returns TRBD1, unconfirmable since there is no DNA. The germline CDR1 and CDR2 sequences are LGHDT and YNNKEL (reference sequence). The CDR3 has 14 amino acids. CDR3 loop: CASSPRAENSPLHF.

This CDR3 is CASSLSPNRLAGDDDTQYF. The V call is TRBV11-2, the J call TRBJ2-3; TCRdb selects TRBD2, and the lack of DNA leaves this call unchecked. Germline CDR1 reads SGHAT; CDR2 reads FQNNGV. The CDR3 length is 19 residues.

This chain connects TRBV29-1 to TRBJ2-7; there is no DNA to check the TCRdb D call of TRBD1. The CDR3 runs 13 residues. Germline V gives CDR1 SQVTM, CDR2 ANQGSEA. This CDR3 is CSVEEGGNYEQYF.